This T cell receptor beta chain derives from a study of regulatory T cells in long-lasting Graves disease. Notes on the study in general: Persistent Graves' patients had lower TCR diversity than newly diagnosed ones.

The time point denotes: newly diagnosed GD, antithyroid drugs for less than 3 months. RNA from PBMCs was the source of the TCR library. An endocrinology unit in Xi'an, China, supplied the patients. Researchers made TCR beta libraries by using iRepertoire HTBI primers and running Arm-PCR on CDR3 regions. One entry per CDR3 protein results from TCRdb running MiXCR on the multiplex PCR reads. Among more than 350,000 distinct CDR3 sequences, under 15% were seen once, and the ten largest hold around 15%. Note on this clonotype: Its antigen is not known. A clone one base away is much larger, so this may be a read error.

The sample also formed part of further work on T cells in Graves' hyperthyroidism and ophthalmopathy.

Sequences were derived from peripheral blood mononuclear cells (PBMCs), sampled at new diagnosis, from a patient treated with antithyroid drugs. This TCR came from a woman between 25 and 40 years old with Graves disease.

CDR3 DNA sequence: TGTGCCAGCAGTCGGCTAGCGGGATTGTACGAGCAGTGCTTC. Translated: CASSRLAGLYEQCF. The chain is built from TRBV11-2 and TRBJ2-7; TRBD2 agrees at 9 bases. The CDR3 is 14 amino acids. Germline V gene sequence: CDR1 SGHAT, CDR2 FQNNGV.